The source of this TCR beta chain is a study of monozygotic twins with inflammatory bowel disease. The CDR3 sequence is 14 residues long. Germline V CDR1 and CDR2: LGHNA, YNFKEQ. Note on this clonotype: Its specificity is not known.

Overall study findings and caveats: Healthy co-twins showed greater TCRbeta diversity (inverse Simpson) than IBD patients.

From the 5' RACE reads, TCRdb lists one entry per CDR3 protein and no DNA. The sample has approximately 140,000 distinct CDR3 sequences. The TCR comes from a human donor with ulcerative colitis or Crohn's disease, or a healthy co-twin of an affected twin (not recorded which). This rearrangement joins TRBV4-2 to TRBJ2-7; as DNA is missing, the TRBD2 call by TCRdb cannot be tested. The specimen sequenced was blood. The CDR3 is CASSLAAGNHEQYF.